Each of the 9 T cell receptor beta chains below was sequenced from the same sample in a study of blood T cells in healthy people across ages. Together with a sample-barcoded 5' primer, a J-beta primer mix was included in a second PCR lasting about 6 to 11 cycles. TCRdb fed the 5' RACE reads into MiXCR, producing one record per CDR3 protein. The top ten clones hold around a quarter of a sample with hundreds of thousands of distinct CDR3 sequences, about 56% of them seen once. The sample taken for sequencing was blood. All receptors derive from a man aged 35-49 years in good health.

This chain links TRBV6-2 or TRBV6-3 with TRBJ2-5; a weak D match, TRBD2 (5 bases). Judging by the DNA end, TRBJ2-7 fits better; the J call may be wrong. The CDR3 extends over 14 amino acids. Germline V gene lookup returns CDR1 MNHEY and CDR2 SVGEGT. CDR3 residues: CASSYSGLAYEQYF. The DNA of the CDR3 is TGTGCCAGCAGTTACAGTGGGTTAGCGTACGAGCAGTACTTC.

The chain carries TRBV7-2 and TRBJ2-1, with a tentative D call TRBD1 (5 bases). The CDR3 is made up of 15 amino acids. The germline gives CDR1 SGHTA, CDR2 FQGNSA. The ends were cut back, 1 base at V and 5 bases at J, with 12 bases in the middle. CDR3 loop: CASSLEGRANNEQFF. The CDR3 region has the DNA TGTGCCAGCAGCTTAGAGGGCAGGGCTAACAATGAGCAGTTCTTC. Combining the CDR3 with reference TRBV7-2 and TRBJ2-1 gives the whole variable domain GAGVSQSPSNKVTEKGKDVELRCDPISGHTALYWYRQSLGQGLEFLIYFQGNSAPDKSGLPSDRFSAERTGGSVSTLTIQRTQQEDSAVYLCASSLEGRANNEQFFGPGTRLTVL.

This chain connects TRBV20-1 to TRBJ2-3, with D perhaps matching TRBD2 (6 bases). This CDR3 has 14 residues. Per the germline V gene, CDR1 is DFQATT and CDR2 is SNEGSKA (reference sequence). V was pared by 3 bases and J by 6 bases, with 16 bases between. In nucleotides, the CDR3 is TGCAGTGCTAGCCGTGGCGGGATGGTGGATACGCAGTATTTT. It is translated as CSASRGGMVDTQYF.

The V gene is TRBV5-5, the J gene TRBJ2-5; the D is unclear. The DNA end is a closer match to TRBJ2-7, so the J assignment may be wrong. The CDR3 totals 15 residues. Germline V gene data show CDR1 as SGHKS and CDR2 as YYEKEE (reference sequence). CDR3 loop: CASSLARLGPHEQYF. Here the CDR3 DNA reads TGTGCCAGCAGCTTGGCCCGGCTTGGACCGCACGAGCAGTACTTC.

V and J are TRBV12-3 or TRBV12-4 and TRBJ1-4; 9 bases line up with TRBD1. V lost 11 bases, J lost 2 bases, and 6 bases stayed unmatched. The CDR3 sequence is 14 residues long. Here the CDR3 reads CASHRGLTNEKLFF. In nucleotides, the CDR3 is TGTGCCTCCCACAGGGGGCTGACTAATGAAAAACTGTTTTTT.

This clonotype was seen a few times. The chain is built from TRBV9 and TRBJ2-3; 7 bases map to TRBD2. The CDR3 is 18 residues long. J lost 4 bases, V lost 0 bases, and 14 bases had no gene match. Per germline, CDR1 SGDLS and CDR2 YYNGEE. The CDR3 loop is CASSVVPRSGGGADTQYF. The CDR3 DNA follows: TGTGCCAGCAGCGTAGTGCCGAGGTCGGGGGGAGGAGCAGATACGCAGTATTTT.

V gene TRBV29-1 combines with J gene TRBJ2-5, with D possibly being TRBD1 or TRBD2 (6 bases each). The CDR3 spans 13 residues. In germline, CDR1 is SQVTM, CDR2 ANQGSEA. V lost 4 bases and J 5 bases, leaving 14 bases between the germline ends. CDR3: CSVGGANRETQYF. The CDR3 DNA is TGCAGCGTTGGGGGGGCGAATCGGGAGACCCAGTACTTC.

This clonotype showed up just a few times. The DNA for the CDR3 is TGTGCCAGCAGCTTTAGTGAATCACGGAGGGGCTACACCTTC. Translating gives CASSFSESRRGYTF. The rearrangement uses TRBV7-2 and TRBJ1-2, with no clear D. The germline V gene encodes CDR1 SGHTA and CDR2 FQGNSA. Trimming cost V 3 bases and J 8 bases, with 16 bases left between them. The CDR3 is made up of 14 amino acids.

V usage is TRBV6-5 and J usage is TRBJ2-6; D gene uncertain. CDR1 is MNHEY, CDR2 SVGAGI, per germline. Between the trimmed V and J ends, which lost 7 bases and 0 bases, there was a span of 10 bases. The CDR3 runs to 15 residues. The CDR3 nucleotides read TGTGCCAGCACGGGCCGGAGCTCTGGGGCCAACGTCCTGACTTTC. It yields the protein CASTGRSSGANVLTF.